Listed below are T cell receptor beta chains from one sample, sequenced in a study of T cells expressing NK-cell markers. TCRdb reanalyzed the 5' RACE reads, giving one entry per CDR3 protein sequence and no DNA. In total, the table holds approximately 380,000 distinct CDR3 sequences. Sequenced sample: blood T cells: a sorted CD56 or NKG2C T cell subset, CD4+ or CD8+ T cells, or bulk PBMC T cells (not recorded which). The receptors originated from a man aged 18-70 years in good health. Both conserved end residues are part of each CDR3.

>TRBJ2-7|TRBV18
CASSPGPGKASYEQYF
>TRBJ2-7|TRBV6-2/TRBV6-3
CASSYSPGTGGYEQYF
>TRBJ1-5|TRBV24-1
CATSDSGTGNQPQHF
>TRBJ1-6|TRBV12-3/TRBV12-4
CASRPGPGNSPLHF
>TRBJ2-1|TRBV3-1
CASSQGGRRSYNEQFF
>TRBJ2-5|TRBV7-2
CASTTYGGGIKETQYF
>TRBJ2-3|TRBV24-1
CATSAYSGGTTDTQYF
>TRBJ2-3|TRBV7-9
CASSRTLTGPDTQYF
>TRBJ2-1|TRBV20-1
CSASGLAEYNEQFF
>TRBJ2-4|TRBV20-1
CSVAGLAELAKNIQYF
>TRBJ1-4|TRBV12-3/TRBV12-4
CASSFRSGGALFF
>TRBJ2-5|TRBV10-3
CATSSPGVEETQYF
>TRBJ2-2|TRBV11-3
CASSLAAGRTGELFF
>TRBJ1-2|TRBV24-1
CATSEPDRGYGYTF
>TRBJ2-3|TRBV7-2
CASSFWGRGGADTQYF
>TRBJ2-4|TRBV3-1
CASSHGTGGNIQYF
>TRBJ1-5|TRBV5-6
CASSLAGGLTNQPQHF
>TRBJ2-3|TRBV18
CASSPLAGGPPDTQYF
>TRBJ2-3|TRBV3-1
CASSPGGQRSFGTQYF
>TRBJ2-7|TRBV25-1
CASSDGGSREQYF
>TRBJ1-1|TRBV6-5
CASSSWDTKGTSYFF
>TRBJ2-5|TRBV28
CASSFSGNVQETQYF
>TRBJ2-4|TRBV6-5
CASSYSPGLDRAHQYF
>TRBJ2-3|TRBV20-1
CSDVPGGRRDTQYF
>TRBJ2-7|TRBV5-1
CASRRDSYEQYF
>TRBJ2-4|TRBV6-5
CASSYTDLAKNIQYF
>TRBJ2-7|TRBV6-5
CASRGTDRTRSYEQYF
>TRBJ1-1|TRBV4-2
CASSRRQGGMNTEAFF
>TRBJ2-1|TRBV24-1
CATSTDRGPYNEQFF
>TRBJ2-7|TRBV12-5
CASGLGHRQGSYEQYF
>TRBJ2-7|TRBV6-1
CASSEAGGGDYEQYF
>TRBJ2-7|TRBV20-1
CSARVALGTSYEQYF
>TRBJ2-7|TRBV7-9
CASSFRGTGVYEQYF
>TRBJ2-2|TRBV7-2
CASSYPGLAITGELFF